These 6 T cell receptor beta chains were sequenced from one sample in a study of T cell repertoires in cytomegalovirus infection. One entry per CDR3 protein, called by TCRdb with MiXCR from the reads. Among 300,000 to 400,000 distinct CDR3 sequences listed, 25% to 30% were seen once. Their antigens are not known. This specimen consisted of cultured PBMCs, obtained from culture after CMV antigen stimulation. The source is a human donor in good health (CMV status not recorded). Some clones in this sample may be carry-over from other donors' samples.

This clonotype was seen more than once but under ten times. The V and J genes are TRBV6-5 and TRBJ2-1; 10 positions agree with TRBD2. Germline V lookup: CDR1 MNHEY, CDR2 SVGAGI. The CDR3 contains 16 residues. V shed 2 bases and J 5 bases; nucleotides not matched to a gene: 6. The CDR3 DNA reads TGTGCCAGCAGTTACGCACTAGCGGGGTTTAACAATGAGCAGTTCTTC. Protein: CASSYALAGFNNEQFF.

This clonotype was seen a few times. The V and J genes are TRBV10-3 and TRBJ1-4; a weak D match, TRBD1 (6 bases). V was pared by 0 bases and J by 7 bases, with 12 bases between. The CDR3 contains 15 residues. Germline V gene lookup returns CDR1 ENHRY and CDR2 SYGVKD. The CDR3 is CAISESVRGGEKLFF. In DNA form, the CDR3 reads TGTGCCATCAGTGAGTCCGTCAGAGGGGGTGAAAAACTGTTTTTT.

The chain carries TRBV10-3 and TRBJ2-1; 9 bases are a match to TRBD2. The CDR3 sequence is 15 residues long. Germline CDR1 is ENHRY and CDR2 is SYGVKD. V dropped 0 bases and J dropped 6; count of bases not matched to a gene: 3. The CDR3, as DNA: TGTGCCATCAGTGAGTCGGGACTAGCAGGCAATGAGCAGTTCTTC. It specifies CAISESGLAGNEQFF.

This clonotype was detected a few times. The V call is TRBV6-5, the J call TRBJ2-2, with 11 bases lining up with TRBD1. There are 16 residues in the CDR3. The junction had 4 bases not matched to a gene; V was cut back by 2 bases and J by 5 bases. In germline, CDR1 is MNHEY, CDR2 SVGAGI. The CDR3 nucleotides read TGTGCCAGCAGTTACCTTGGACAGGGGGCAACCGGGGAGCTGTTTTTT. Its translation: CASSYLGQGATGELFF.

This sequence joins TRBV5-1 and TRBJ1-1; D gene uncertain. The CDR3 consists of 14 residues. Germline loops: CDR1 SGHRS, CDR2 YFSETQ. V was shortened by 4 bases and J by 5 bases, with 15 bases between the two germline ends. CDR3 region: CASSRGISGTEAFF. The DNA for the CDR3 is TGCGCCAGCAGCCGCGGAATCAGTGGGACTGAAGCTTTCTTT.

The rearrangement joins TRBV28 to TRBJ1-6; 9 bases line up with TRBD1. Germline CDR1 reads MDHEN; CDR2 reads SYDVKM. The CDR3 has 15 residues. Trimming removed 5 bases from V and 5 bases from J; junction bases left unmatched: 4. The CDR3 loop reads CASSTGQGNNSPLHF. CDR3 in DNA: TGTGCCAGCAGTACGGGACAGGGAAATAATTCACCCCTCCACTTT.